The sample holds a few counts of the clone carrying this T cell receptor (beta chain). The data originate from a study of blood T cell repertoires in COVID-19. As for the study in general: T cells, B-cell-depleted T cells, or PBMCs provided the cDNA or gDNA that served as material.

The study drew participants aged about 18 to 95 years from 20 to 30 US areas. Clinical history reported by participants formed the basis on which cohorts were assigned. CDR3 length: 14 amino acids. The V gene's germline CDR1 is ENHRY and CDR2 SYGVKD. The ends were cut back, 4 bases at V and 8 bases at J, with 17 bases in the middle. How the authors handled the data: Nucleated cell number was recorded as an estimate derived from reference gene primer amplification. The protocol was immunoSEQ multiplex PCR, while the TCRdb copy is restricted to in-frame clones and leaves out a portion. V and J calls plus clone size are reproduced from that table; the DNA served to infer D and trimming. Here the sample spans about 360,000 clones, 87% being singletons.

V gene TRBV10-3 combines with J gene TRBJ1-1; a possible D gene is TRBD1 (6 bases). The sample comprised PBMCs or T cells enriched from blood (not recorded which). The TCR was taken from a young man who had recovered from COVID-19. The CDR3 coding sequence is TGTGCCATCAGTGCCACAACAGGGAGGGGGGAAGCTTTCTTT. Encoded protein: CAISATTGRGEAFF.